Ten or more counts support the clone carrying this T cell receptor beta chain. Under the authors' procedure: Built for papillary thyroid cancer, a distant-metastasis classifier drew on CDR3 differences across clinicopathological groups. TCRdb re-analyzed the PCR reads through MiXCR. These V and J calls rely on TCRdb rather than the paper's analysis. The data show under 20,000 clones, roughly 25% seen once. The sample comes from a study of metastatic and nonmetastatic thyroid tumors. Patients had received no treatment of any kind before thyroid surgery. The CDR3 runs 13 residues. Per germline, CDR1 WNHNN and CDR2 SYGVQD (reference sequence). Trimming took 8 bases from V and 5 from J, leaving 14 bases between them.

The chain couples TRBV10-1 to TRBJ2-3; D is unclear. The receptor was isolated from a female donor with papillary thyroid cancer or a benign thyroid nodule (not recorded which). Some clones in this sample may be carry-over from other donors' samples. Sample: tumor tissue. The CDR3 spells CASGRVVGDTQYF. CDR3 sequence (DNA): TGCGCCAGCGGTCGCGTGGTAGGAGATACGCAGTATTTT.